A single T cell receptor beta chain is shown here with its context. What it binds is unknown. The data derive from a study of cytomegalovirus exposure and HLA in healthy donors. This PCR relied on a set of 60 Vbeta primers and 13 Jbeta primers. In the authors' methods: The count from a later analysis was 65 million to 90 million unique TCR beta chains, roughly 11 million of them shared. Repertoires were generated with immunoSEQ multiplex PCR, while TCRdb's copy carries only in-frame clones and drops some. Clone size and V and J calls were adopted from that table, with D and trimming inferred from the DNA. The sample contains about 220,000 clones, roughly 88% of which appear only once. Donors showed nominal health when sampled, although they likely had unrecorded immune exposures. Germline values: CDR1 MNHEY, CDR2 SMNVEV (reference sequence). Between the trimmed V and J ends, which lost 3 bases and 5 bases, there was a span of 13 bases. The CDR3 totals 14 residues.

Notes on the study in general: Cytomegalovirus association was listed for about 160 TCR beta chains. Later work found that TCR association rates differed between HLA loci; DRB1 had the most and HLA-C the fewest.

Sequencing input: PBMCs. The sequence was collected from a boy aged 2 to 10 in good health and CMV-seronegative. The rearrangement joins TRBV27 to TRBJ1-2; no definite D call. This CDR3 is CASSFQYPGYGYTF. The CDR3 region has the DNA TGTGCCAGCAGTTTCCAGTACCCGGGGTATGGCTACACCTTC.